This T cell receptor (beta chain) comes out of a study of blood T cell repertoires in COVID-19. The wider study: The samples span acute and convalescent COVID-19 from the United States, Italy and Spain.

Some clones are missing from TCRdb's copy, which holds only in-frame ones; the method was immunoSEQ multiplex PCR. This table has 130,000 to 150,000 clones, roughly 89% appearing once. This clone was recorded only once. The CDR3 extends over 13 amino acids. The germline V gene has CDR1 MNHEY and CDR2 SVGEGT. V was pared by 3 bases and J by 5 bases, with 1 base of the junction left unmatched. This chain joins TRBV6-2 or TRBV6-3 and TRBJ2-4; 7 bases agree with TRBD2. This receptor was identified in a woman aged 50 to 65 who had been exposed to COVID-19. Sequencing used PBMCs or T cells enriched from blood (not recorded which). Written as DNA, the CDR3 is TGTGCCAGCAGTTATGGACTAGAAAACATTCAGTACTTC. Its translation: CASSYGLENIQYF.